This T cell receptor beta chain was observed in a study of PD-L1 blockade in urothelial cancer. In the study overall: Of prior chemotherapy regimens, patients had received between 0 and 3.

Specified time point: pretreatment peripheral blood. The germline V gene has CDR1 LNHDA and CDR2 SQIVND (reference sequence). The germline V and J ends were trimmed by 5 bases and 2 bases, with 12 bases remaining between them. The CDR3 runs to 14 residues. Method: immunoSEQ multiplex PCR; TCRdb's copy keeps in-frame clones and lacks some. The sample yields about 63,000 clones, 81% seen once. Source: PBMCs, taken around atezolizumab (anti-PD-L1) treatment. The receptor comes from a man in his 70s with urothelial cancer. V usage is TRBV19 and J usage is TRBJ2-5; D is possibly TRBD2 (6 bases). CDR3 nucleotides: TGTGCCAGTAGTGCCCGGACTATTCAAGAGACCCAGTACTTC. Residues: CASSARTIQETQYF.